Below, 25 T cell receptor beta chains from the same sample are listed, as sequenced in a study of blood T cells in healthy people across ages. Then a second PCR, running roughly 7 to 11 cycles, was carried out with a sample-barcoded 5' primer and a J-beta primer mix. TCRdb called the 5' RACE reads again in MiXCR, with one record for every CDR3 protein. The sample shows hundreds of thousands of distinct CDR3 sequences, under 30% of them seen only once. These data were also filed under a second study, of T cells of mothers and their children.

The sequenced material came from blood. All receptors come from a boy younger than 18 in good health.

This chain uses TRBV6-5 with TRBJ1-2; D unclear. The germline V and J ends were trimmed by 3 bases and 2 bases, with 13 bases remaining between them. Germline lookup yields CDR1 MNHEY and CDR2 SVGAGI. The CDR3 spans 15 residues. This CDR3 is CASSYLGGENYGYTF. The DNA for the CDR3 is TGTGCCAGCAGTTATTTAGGCGGCGAGAACTATGGCTACACCTTC.

This chain connects TRBV28 to TRBJ1-5, with 7 bases matching TRBD1. The germline gives CDR1 MDHEN, CDR2 SYDVKM. V dropped 1 base and J dropped 0; count of bases not matched to a gene: 9. The CDR3 contains 18 residues. CDR3 nucleotide sequence: TGTGCCAGCAGTTTATCCGTAGGGACAGCTTATAGCAATCAGCCCCAGCATTTT. Translation gives CASSLSVGTAYSNQPQHF.

The chain employs TRBV18 and TRBJ2-1, with 15 bases aligning to TRBD2. With V trimmed by 1 base and J by 4 bases, 14 bases remained unmatched. Germline CDR1 is KGHSH and CDR2 is LQKENI. This CDR3 contains 21 residues. CDR3 bases: TGTGCCAGCTCACCACGAACAGGGTCCGGGACTAGCGGGGGGATATACAATGAGCAGTTCTTC. It codes for CASSPRTGSGTSGGIYNEQFF.

This clonotype has only a few counts. The chain couples TRBV7-9 to TRBJ2-5; no clear D. The CDR3 has 13 residues. Germline CDR1 and CDR2: SEHNR and FQNEAQ (reference sequence). Between the trimmed V and J ends, which lost 0 bases and 5 bases, there was a span of 7 bases. The CDR3, as DNA: TGTGCCAGCAGCTTAGCGCATAGCGAGACCCAGTACTTC. Translation: CASSLAHSETQYF. Full variable domain (missing parts from reference TRBV7-9 and TRBJ2-5): DTGVSQNPRHKITKRGQNVTFRCDPISEHNRLYWYRQTLGQGPEFLTYFQNEAQLEKSRLLSDRFSAERPKGSFSTLEIQRTEQGDSAMYLCASSLAHSETQYFGPGTRLLVL.

The chain is built from TRBV12-3 or TRBV12-4 and TRBJ1-2, with TRBD1 identical over 7 bases. The V segment lost 5 bases and the J segment 4 bases; nucleotides outside the gene matches: 7. This CDR3 region has 14 residues. This chain's CDR3 is CASSKVQGTYGYTF. The CDR3, as DNA: TGTGCCAGCAGTAAAGTACAGGGGACCTATGGCTACACCTTC.

This clonotype was detected many times. The rearrangement joins TRBV9 to TRBJ2-7, with TRBD2 identical over 14 bases. CDR1 is SGDLS, CDR2 YYNGEE, per germline. V shed 0 bases, J shed 5 bases, and the junction held 1 base outside the gene matches. The CDR3 has 15 residues. The CDR3 nucleotides read TGTGCCAGCAGCGTAGGACTAGCGGGAGGGAACGAGCAGTACTTC. Residues: CASSVGLAGGNEQYF. Combining the CDR3 with reference TRBV9 and TRBJ2-7 gives the whole variable domain DSGVTQTPKHLITATGQRVTLRCSPRSGDLSVYWYQQSLDQGLQFLIQYYNGEERAKGNILERFSAQQFPDLHSELNLSSLELGDSALYFCASSVGLAGGNEQYFGPGTRLTVT.

The rearrangement links TRBV7-9 to TRBJ2-5; no clear D. Germline V gene sequence: CDR1 SEHNR, CDR2 FQNEAQ (reference sequence). CDR3 length equals 13 residues. The V end lost 5 bases, the J end lost 2 bases, and 9 bases lay between the germline ends. The CDR3 region has the DNA TGTGCCAGCAGCGAGGCGGTACAAGAGACCCAGTACTTC. Translating gives CASSEAVQETQYF. The full variable domain, rest sourced from reference TRBV7-9 and TRBJ2-5, is DTGVSQNPRHKITKRGQNVTFRCDPISEHNRLYWYRQTLGQGPEFLTYFQNEAQLEKSRLLSDRFSAERPKGSFSTLEIQRTEQGDSAMYLCASSEAVQETQYFGPGTRLLVL.

This clonotype was found a few times. The V call is TRBV7-8, the J call TRBJ2-5; no reliable D call. The CDR3 is 11 amino acids. From germline, CDR1 is SGHVS and CDR2 FQNEAQ. V dropped 10 bases and J dropped 2 bases, with 8 bases sitting between them. CDR3 nucleotides: TGTGCCATCTTGGAGCAAGAGACCCAGTACTTC. Protein: CAILEQETQYF.

As to this clonotype: Given the absence of the conserved phenylalanine or tryptophan at the CDR3 end, a read error is likely. It is unclear where the CDR3 begins or ends on the DNA, so no DNA is shown, and the CDR3 is as TCRdb lists it. The chain recombines TRBV14 with TRBJ2-7; TRBD2 is the table's D call, not checked against the DNA. CDR1 SGHDN and CDR2 FVKESK come from the germline V gene. Termini included, the CDR3 measures 13 amino acids. CDR3 protein: CASSRRGLREWGI.

This clonotype was seen a handful of times. J is TRBJ1-3 and V is TRBV2; D is perhaps TRBD1 (6 bases). This CDR3 is built from 14 residues. Germline V CDR1 and CDR2: SNHLY, FYNNEI. Trimming took off 6 bases at V and 0 bases at J, with 9 bases between the two ends. CDR3 loop: CASRTGHSGNTIYF. CDR3 coding DNA: TGTGCCAGCAGGACAGGTCACTCTGGAAACACCATATATTTT.

CDR3 loop: CASTSGTTWATDTQYF. The CDR3, as DNA: TGTGCCAGCACCTCCGGGACTACATGGGCCACAGATACGCAGTATTTT. The rearrangement links TRBV5-5 to TRBJ2-3; 7 nucleotides line up with TRBD2. CDR3 length equals 16 residues. CDR1 and CDR2 (germline): SGHKS, YYEKEE (reference sequence). The V and J ends lost 6 bases and 2 bases, in that order; junction bases with no gene match: 12.

This clonotype was observed a few times. The rearrangement uses TRBV10-3 and TRBJ2-5; D is unclear. The V and J ends lost 0 bases and 5 bases respectively, with 4 bases between them. The CDR3 has 12 residues. CDR1 is ENHRY, CDR2 SYGVKD, per germline. The CDR3 DNA follows: TGTGCCATCAGTGAGTCGGAGGAGACCCAGTACTTC. Residues: CAISESEETQYF.

The rearrangement links TRBV7-9 to TRBJ1-1, with D maybe TRBD1 (6 bases). Germline assignment: CDR1 SEHNR and CDR2 FQNEAQ (reference sequence). The CDR3 covers 12 residues. The germline V and J ends were trimmed by 5 bases and 6 bases, with 10 bases remaining between them. CDR3: CASSLDRSEAFF. The CDR3 DNA reads TGTGCCAGCAGCCTTGACAGGTCTGAAGCTTTCTTT. Variable domain in full (rest from reference TRBV7-9 and TRBJ1-1): DTGVSQNPRHKITKRGQNVTFRCDPISEHNRLYWYRQTLGQGPEFLTYFQNEAQLEKSRLLSDRFSAERPKGSFSTLEIQRTEQGDSAMYLCASSLDRSEAFFGQGTRLTVV.

The CDR3 spells CASSLVRGGTEAFF. The CDR3 DNA is TGCGCCAGCAGCTTGGTTAGGGGGGGCACTGAAGCTTTCTTT. The chain recombines TRBV5-1 with TRBJ1-1; D perhaps matches TRBD1 (6 bases). Germline loops: CDR1 SGHRS, CDR2 YFSETQ. CDR3 length: 14 amino acids. V was shortened by 0 bases and J by 4 bases, with 10 bases between the two germline ends.

The chain employs TRBV20-1 and TRBJ2-2, with D possibly matching TRBD1 (6 bases). This CDR3 spans 16 amino acids. The germline V and J ends were trimmed by 1 base and 1 base, with 13 bases remaining between them. CDR1 DFQATT and CDR2 SNEGSKA come from the germline V gene (reference sequence). The CDR3 region is CSARAFPGQNTGELFF. The CDR3 nucleotides are TGCAGTGCTAGAGCCTTTCCGGGACAGAACACCGGGGAGCTGTTTTTT.

V and J are TRBV25-1 and TRBJ2-7, with D possibly called TRBD1 or TRBD2 (5 bases each). The germline V gene encodes CDR1 MGHDK and CDR2 SYGVNS. The germline V and J ends were trimmed by 1 base and 7 bases, with 14 bases remaining between them. The CDR3 has 14 residues. As DNA, the CDR3 is TGTGCCAGCAGTGAATTCACTGGGGGACGGGAGCAGTACTTC. Translation: CASSEFTGGREQYF.

The CDR3 bases are TGTGCCAGCACCAACGGGGGCCTGTGGAATGAGCAGTTCTTC. Translated, it gives CASTNGGLWNEQFF. The J gene is TRBJ2-1, the V gene TRBV12-3 or TRBV12-4; D tentatively fits TRBD1 or TRBD2 (6 bases each). Trimming removed 7 bases from V and 7 bases from J, with 17 bases in between. The CDR3 runs 14 residues.

The chain's CDR3 is CASSLRGGGAGTDTQYF. CDR3 DNA sequence: TGTGCCAGCAGCTTAAGAGGGGGAGGGGCCGGCACAGATACGCAGTATTTT. The V call is TRBV7-3, the J call TRBJ2-3; possibly TRBD2 for D (7 bases). CDR1 and CDR2 from the germline V gene are SGHTA and FQGTGA. The CDR3 is 17 amino acids. V shed 1 base and J shed 1 base, with 15 bases lying between them.

In its sample, this clonotype was seen many times. The V and J genes are TRBV4-2 and TRBJ1-3; D uncertain. The CDR3 is made up of 18 amino acids. Trimming took 1 base from V and 0 from J, leaving 16 bases between them. Germline CDR1 and CDR2: LGHNA and YNFKEQ. Here the CDR3 reads CASSQGGLEVYSGNTIYF. As DNA, the CDR3 is TGTGCCAGCAGCCAAGGTGGGCTGGAGGTTTACTCTGGAAACACCATATATTTT.

The chain recombines TRBV28 with TRBJ1-2, with unresolved D. Trimming removed 6 bases at V and 12 bases at J, with 20 bases between. There are 13 residues in the CDR3. Germline V CDR1 and CDR2: MDHEN, SYDVKM. Here the CDR3 reads CASSPSTESLNTF. DNA of the CDR3: TGTGCCAGCAGCCCCTCGACCGAATCCCTAAACACCTTC.

This clonotype was observed a few times. The chain uses TRBV20-1 and TRBJ2-5; 8 bases map to TRBD2. After removal of 2 bases from V and 1 base from J, the junction contained 12 bases not matched to a gene. The CDR3 covers 17 residues. Per the germline V gene, CDR1 is DFQATT and CDR2 is SNEGSKA (reference sequence). The CDR3 loop is CSARQMRSGGPQETQYF. CDR3 nucleotides: TGCAGTGCTAGACAAATGAGGTCGGGGGGGCCCCAAGAGACCCAGTACTTC.

A few counts support this clonotype. The chain joins TRBV5-1 to TRBJ2-5; TRBD2 is a possible D gene (6 bases). Trimming took off 10 bases at V and 2 bases at J, with 18 bases between the two ends. CDR3 length: 14 amino acids. Germline V gene data show CDR1 as SGHRS and CDR2 as YFSETQ. The CDR3 loop is CAHLSPGRQETQYF. The CDR3, as DNA: TGCGCCCATCTCAGTCCCGGGAGACAAGAGACCCAGTACTTC.

This clonotype was picked up a small number of times. The gene calls are TRBV12-3 or TRBV12-4 and TRBJ2-2, with TRBD2 identical over 10 bases. The CDR3 covers 17 residues. After removal of 4 bases from V and 5 bases from J, the junction contained 10 bases not matched to a gene. Written as DNA, the CDR3 is TGTGCCAGCAGTTCCTACTCTAGCGGGGGACCGACCGGGGAGCTGTTTTTT. Its protein is CASSSYSSGGPTGELFF.

This clonotype has more than one count but fewer than ten. This chain's CDR3 is CASSLAPGGRAGELFF. The CDR3 nucleotides read TGCGCCAGCAGCTTGGCGCCGGGGGGGAGAGCCGGGGAGCTGTTTTTT. This rearrangement joins TRBV5-1 to TRBJ2-2; TRBD2 matches at 8 bases. Germline V gene lookup returns CDR1 SGHRS and CDR2 YFSETQ. J was trimmed by 6 bases and V by 0 bases; bases with no gene match: 7. The CDR3 is made up of 16 amino acids.

This clonotype was seen more than once but under ten times. The chain uses TRBV27 and TRBJ1-1; 9 positions match TRBD1. The trim removed 3 bases at V and 2 bases at J, leaving 7 bases unmatched. The CDR3 totals 16 residues. CDR1 is MNHEY and CDR2 is SMNVEV in the germline V gene (reference sequence). The CDR3 nucleotides are TGTGCCAGCAGTTTCACAGGGGGCTGGGGAAACACTGAAGCTTTCTTT. Protein sequence: CASSFTGGWGNTEAFF.